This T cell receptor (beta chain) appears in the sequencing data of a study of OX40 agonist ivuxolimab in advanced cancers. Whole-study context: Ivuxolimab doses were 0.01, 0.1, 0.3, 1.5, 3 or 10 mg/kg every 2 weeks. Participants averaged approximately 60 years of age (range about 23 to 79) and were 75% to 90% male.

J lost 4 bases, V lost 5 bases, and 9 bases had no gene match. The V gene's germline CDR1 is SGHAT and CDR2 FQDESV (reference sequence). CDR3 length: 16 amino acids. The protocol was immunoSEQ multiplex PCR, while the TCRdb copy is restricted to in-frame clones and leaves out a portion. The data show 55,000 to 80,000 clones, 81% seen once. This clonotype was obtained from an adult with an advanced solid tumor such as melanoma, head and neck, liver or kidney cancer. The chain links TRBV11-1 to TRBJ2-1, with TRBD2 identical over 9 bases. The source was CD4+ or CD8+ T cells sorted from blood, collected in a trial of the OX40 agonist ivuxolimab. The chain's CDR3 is CASSPGTSRTYNEQFF. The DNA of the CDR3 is TGTGCCAGCAGCCCTGGGACTAGCCGAACGTACAATGAGCAGTTCTTC.